A few counts support the clone carrying this T cell receptor beta chain. This sample is part of a study of human T cells and chemical hapten exposure. TCRdb re-derived calls from the RACE reads in MiXCR, one entry per CDR3 protein. The repertoire includes 250,000 to 300,000 distinct CDR3 sequences, over 7.5% of them detected once, and about 1.2% sits in the top ten. V was pared by 7 bases and J by 6 bases, with 15 bases of the junction left unmatched. The V gene's germline CDR1 is MDHEN and CDR2 SYDVKM. The length of the CDR3 is 16 residues. Time point given: pre-sensitization, week 0. Regarding treatment: therapeutic diphenylcyclopropenone sensitization with weekly scalp DPC.

The sample consisted of whole blood, taken in connection with sensitization to the hapten diphenylcyclopropenone (DPC). V is TRBV28 and J is TRBJ2-3, with TRBD1 matching over 8 bases. This clonotype was sampled from a man between 18 and 35 years old with alopecia areata. Some clones in this sample may be carry-over from other donors' samples. Here the CDR3 reads CASTAGQGVISDTQYF. The CDR3 nucleotides are TGTGCCAGCACCGCAGGACAGGGAGTCATTTCGGATACGCAGTATTTT.